The sequence of this TCR beta chain was determined in a study of siplizumab effects on memory and regulatory T cells. This CDR3 comprises 15 residues. Germline CDR1 and CDR2: SGHKS and YYEKEE (reference sequence). V lost 2 bases and J lost 6, with 14 bases in between. TCR templates numbering about 10^5 were assayed per sample. Profiled with immunoSEQ multiplex PCR; TCRdb holds only in-frame clones, not every one. The table includes about 85,000 clones, over 90% detected once. The chain recombines TRBV5-5 with TRBJ1-4; TRBD1 is a possible D gene (6 bases). The TCR originated in a human donor in good health. The sample taken for sequencing was CD8+ T cells sorted from blood. The CDR3 DNA reads TGTGCCAGCAGCTTTCCCAACAGGGTTGATGAAAAACTGTTTTTT. Its protein is CASSFPNRVDEKLFF.